These 26 T cell receptor beta chains were all obtained from the same sample, sequenced in a study of radiation and T cells in renal cell carcinoma. Libraries were prepared by immunoSEQ multiplex PCR; TCRdb keeps only in-frame clonotypes and omits some of them. The profile shows some 130,000 clones, 88% of them singletons. Time point described: blood 2 weeks post-SBRT. Sample treatment: 15 Gy SBRT to primary tumor, nephrectomy 4 weeks later. The input for sequencing was blood, taken from a patient whose treatment included radiotherapy and nephrectomy. The receptors here all came from a woman in her 70s with renal cell carcinoma.

V usage is TRBV19 and J usage is TRBJ2-2, with D uncertain. The CDR3 covers 15 residues. V lost 5 bases and J 4 bases, leaving 14 bases between the germline ends. CDR1 LNHDA and CDR2 SQIVND come from the germline V gene (reference sequence). DNA for the CDR3: TGTGCCAGTAGTGCCCCTGGACGCCCCACCGGGGAGCTGTTTTTT. Translating gives CASSAPGRPTGELFF. Full variable domain (missing parts from reference TRBV19 and TRBJ2-2): DGGITQSPKYLFRKEGQNVTLSCEQNLNHDAMYWYRQDPGQGLRLIYYSQIVNDFQKGDIAEGYSVSREKKESFPLTVTSAQKNPTAFYLCASSAPGRPTGELFFGEGSRLTVL.

The V gene is TRBV9, the J gene TRBJ2-5; no reliable D call. V lost 4 bases and J 2 bases, leaving 15 bases between the germline ends. CDR1 SGDLS and CDR2 YYNGEE come from the germline V gene. The CDR3 totals 15 residues. CDR3 residues: CASSLDRARQETQYF. The CDR3, as DNA: TGTGCCAGCAGCTTGGACCGAGCAAGACAAGAGACCCAGTACTTC.

This chain links TRBV19 with TRBJ2-1; D ambiguous. This CDR3 has 12 amino acids. Germline V gene lookup returns CDR1 LNHDA and CDR2 SQIVND (reference sequence). Trimming took 4 bases from V and 3 from J, leaving 4 bases between them. As DNA, the CDR3 is TGTGCCAGTAGTAGAGACTACAATGAGCAGTTCTTC. Amino acid sequence: CASSRDYNEQFF. The full variable domain, completed using reference TRBV19 and TRBJ2-1, is DGGITQSPKYLFRKEGQNVTLSCEQNLNHDAMYWYRQDPGQGLRLIYYSQIVNDFQKGDIAEGYSVSREKKESFPLTVTSAQKNPTAFYLCASSRDYNEQFFGPGTRLTVL.

The chain recombines TRBV7-8 with TRBJ2-7; weak D call: TRBD1 (6 bases). V lost 4 bases and J 3 bases, leaving 10 bases between the germline ends. The CDR3 is 13 amino acids. Germline values: CDR1 SGHVS, CDR2 FQNEAQ. The CDR3 coding sequence is TGTGCCAGCAGCTCCCAGGACAGCTACGAGCAGTACTTC. It encodes CASSSQDSYEQYF.

A word on this clone: The sample contains more than one DNA sequence encoding this CDR3. V is TRBV30 and J is TRBJ2-3; 8 bases agree with TRBD1. The germline CDR1 and CDR2 sequences are GTSNPN and SVGIG (reference sequence). With V trimmed by 2 bases and J by 8 bases, 3 bases remained unmatched. The CDR3 covers 12 residues. CDR3 residues: CAWSKDRGTQYF. CDR3 coding DNA: TGTGCCTGGAGTAAAGACAGGGGTACGCAGTATTTT.

V is TRBV7-8 and J is TRBJ2-7; D remains ambiguous. CDR3 length: 14 amino acids. V lost 7 bases and J 3 bases, leaving 16 bases between the germline ends. The germline CDR1 and CDR2 sequences are SGHVS and FQNEAQ. The CDR3, as DNA: TGTGCCAGCAATCGTGCCAGAAATCACTACGAGCAGTACTTC. Translation: CASNRARNHYEQYF.

J is TRBJ2-3 and V is TRBV19, with D possibly being TRBD1 (6 bases). This CDR3 spans 15 amino acids. Germline V gene sequence: CDR1 LNHDA, CDR2 SQIVND (reference sequence). Deletions cut 4 bases from V and 0 bases from J, with 11 bases between. Here the CDR3 reads CASSRQDSSTDTQYF. The CDR3 DNA sequence: TGTGCCAGTAGTAGACAGGACTCTAGCACAGATACGCAGTATTTT.

This chain uses TRBV5-5 with TRBJ1-1; 7 bases map to TRBD1. The germline V gene encodes CDR1 SGHKS and CDR2 YYEKEE (reference sequence). There are 16 residues in the CDR3. The trim removed 3 bases at V and 1 base at J, leaving 9 bases unmatched. CDR3 bases: TGTGCCAGCAGCTGGGAAGGGGGCGTCCCGAACACTGAAGCTTTCTTT. Its translation is CASSWEGGVPNTEAFF. The whole variable domain, filled in from reference TRBV5-5 and TRBJ1-1, reads DAGVTQSPTHLIKTRGQQVTLRCSPISGHKSVSWYQQVLGQGPQFIFQYYEKEERGRGNFPDRFSARQFPNYSSELNVNALLLGDSALYLCASSWEGGVPNTEAFFGQGTRLTVV.

This chain connects TRBV9 to TRBJ2-7; maybe TRBD2 (5 bases). The germline V gene encodes CDR1 SGDLS and CDR2 YYNGEE. CDR3 length: 14 residues. Trimming took 0 bases from V and 5 from J, leaving 12 bases between them. CDR3 nucleotide sequence: TGTGCCAGCAGCGTAGGGGGTACGAGGGACGAGCAGTACTTC. The encoded protein is CASSVGGTRDEQYF. Using reference TRBV9 and TRBJ2-7 for the parts outside the CDR3, the full variable domain is DSGVTQTPKHLITATGQRVTLRCSPRSGDLSVYWYQQSLDQGLQFLIQYYNGEERAKGNILERFSAQQFPDLHSELNLSSLELGDSALYFCASSVGGTRDEQYFGPGTRLTVT.

J is TRBJ2-7 and V is TRBV5-1; possibly TRBD2 for D (6 bases). Between the trimmed V and J ends, which lost 4 bases and 6 bases, there was a span of 14 bases. This CDR3 contains 13 residues. The V gene's germline CDR1 is SGHRS and CDR2 YFSETQ. The CDR3 region has the DNA TGCGCCAGCAGCCCCAGGGTGGGAGGCGAGCAGTACTTC. It yields the protein CASSPRVGGEQYF.

The rearrangement joins TRBV7-2 to TRBJ1-5, with a weak D call TRBD1 (5 bases). Germline-derived CDR1 and CDR2 are SGHTA and FQGNSA. The V end lost 2 bases, the J end lost 0 bases, and 8 bases lay between the germline ends. The CDR3 extends over 15 amino acids. CDR3 amino acids: CASSLTQGSNQPQHF. The CDR3 region has the DNA TGTGCCAGCAGCTTAACCCAGGGTAGCAATCAGCCCCAGCATTTT.

V usage is TRBV7-9 and J usage is TRBJ1-1; TRBD1 aligns across 7 bases. The CDR3 loop spans 17 amino acids. Germline lookup yields CDR1 SEHNR and CDR2 FQNEAQ (reference sequence). V was pared by 3 bases and J by 2 bases, with 12 bases of the junction left unmatched. DNA for the CDR3: TGTGCCAGCAGCTTGCGCCTGGGACAGTCCAAAAACACTGAAGCTTTCTTT. Protein sequence: CASSLRLGQSKNTEAFF.

The chain links TRBV6-1 to TRBJ1-1, with D tentatively TRBD1 (6 bases). V lost 0 bases and J 12 bases, leaving 14 bases between the germline ends. The CDR3 consists of 13 residues. Germline V CDR1 and CDR2: MNHNS, SASEGT. The CDR3 here is CASSEAQGGATFF. The CDR3 DNA reads as TGTGCCAGCAGTGAAGCCCAAGGGGGGGCAACTTTCTTT.

The chain employs TRBV6-6 and TRBJ1-1, with D tentatively TRBD1 (5 bases). The V and J ends lost 2 bases and 6 bases respectively, with 19 bases between them. Germline CDR1 is MNHNY and CDR2 is SVGAGI (reference sequence). The CDR3 is 16 residues long. This CDR3 is CASSYGGEGYVAEAFF. CDR3 bases: TGTGCCAGCAGTTACGGGGGGGAGGGGTATGTCGCTGAAGCTTTCTTT.

CDR3 nucleotide sequence: TGTGCCAGCAGGACACTAGCGGGGGCCGACAATGAGCAGTTCTTC. It codes for CASRTLAGADNEQFF. V and J are TRBV6-5 and TRBJ2-1, with 11 bases fitting TRBD2. There are 15 residues in the CDR3. With V trimmed by 6 bases and J by 5 bases, 6 bases remained unmatched. CDR1 and CDR2 from the germline V gene are MNHEY and SVGAGI.

This chain uses TRBV30 with TRBJ2-4; D unresolved. Germline assignment: CDR1 GTSNPN and CDR2 SVGIG (reference sequence). CDR3 length: 13 residues. Trimming stripped 2 bases from V and 4 bases from J, with 9 bases between. The CDR3 is CAWSSGSKNIQYF. The CDR3 coding sequence is TGTGCCTGGAGTTCGGGCAGTAAAAACATTCAGTACTTC.

This chain uses TRBV6-1 with TRBJ1-5; TRBD1 agrees at 9 bases. There are 17 residues in the CDR3. CDR1 is MNHNS, CDR2 SASEGT, per germline. The ends lost 1 base at V and 6 bases at J; junction bases unmatched: 10. CDR3 bases: TGTGCCAGCAGTGAAGGGGTTGGGGGACAGGGTAGTCAGCCCCAGCATTTT. It yields the protein CASSEGVGGQGSQPQHF.

The J gene is TRBJ2-5, the V gene TRBV4-2, with D hard to call. The V end lost 2 bases, the J end lost 7 bases, and 8 bases lay between the germline ends. The CDR3 spans 12 residues. Germline-derived CDR1 and CDR2 are LGHNA and YNFKEQ. The CDR3 DNA sequence: TGTGCCAGCAGCCAAAACGTCGGGACCCAGTACTTC. Protein: CASSQNVGTQYF.

This clone was detected only once. The chain employs TRBV5-1 and TRBJ2-3; TRBD2 aligns across 7 bases. The germline gives CDR1 SGHRS, CDR2 YFSETQ. This CDR3 is built from 15 residues. After removal of 4 bases from V and 5 bases from J, the junction contained 10 bases not matched to a gene. This chain's CDR3 is CASSPRDYNQDTQYF. The CDR3 DNA is TGCGCCAGCAGCCCCCGGGACTACAACCAAGATACGCAGTATTTT. Drawing the rest from reference TRBV5-1 and TRBJ2-3, the complete variable domain is KAGVTQTPRYLIKTRGQQVTLSCSPISGHRSVSWYQQTPGQGLQFLFEYFSETQRNKGNFPGRFSGRQFSNSRSEMNVSTLELGDSALYLCASSPRDYNQDTQYFGPGTRLTVL.

The chain uses TRBV5-1 and TRBJ2-7, with 7 bases that match TRBD1. Trimming removed 2 bases from V and 6 bases from J; junction bases left unmatched: 5. Germline CDR1 is SGHRS and CDR2 is YFSETQ. This CDR3 contains 13 residues. The CDR3 DNA reads as TGCGCCAGCAGCTTTTTAGGGACAGCCGAGCAGTACTTC. It yields the protein CASSFLGTAEQYF.

The sample holds one count of this clone. The chain couples TRBV30 to TRBJ1-2; the match to TRBD1 covers 10 bases. J was trimmed by 8 bases and V by 2 bases; bases with no gene match: 11. The germline V gene has CDR1 GTSNPN and CDR2 SVGIG (reference sequence). The CDR3 is made up of 15 amino acids. The CDR3 loop is CAWSPLGTGDRGYTF. As DNA, the CDR3 is TGTGCCTGGAGTCCCCTCGGGACAGGGGATAGAGGCTACACCTTC.

The chain is built from TRBV11-1 and TRBJ2-1; a weak D match, TRBD2 (5 bases). Trimming took 2 bases from V and 10 from J, leaving 12 bases between them. The CDR3 extends over 13 amino acids. Germline V gene lookup returns CDR1 SGHAT and CDR2 FQDESV (reference sequence). CDR3 loop: CASSLNLGGEQFF. DNA for the CDR3: TGTGCCAGCAGCTTAAATCTAGGAGGAGAGCAGTTCTTC.

The CDR3 reads CASNSRQTNYGYTF. The CDR3 nucleotides are TGTGCCAGCAATTCCCGACAGACTAACTATGGCTACACCTTC. The V call is TRBV2, the J call TRBJ1-2; weak D call: TRBD1 (5 bases). V dropped 7 bases and J dropped 0 bases, with 12 bases sitting between them. CDR1 SNHLY and CDR2 FYNNEI come from the germline V gene. CDR3 length: 14 residues. The variable domain in full, with the rest retrieved from reference TRBV2 and TRBJ1-2, is EPEVTQTPSHQVTQMGQEVILRCVPISNHLYFYWYRQILGQKVEFLVSFYNNEISEKSEIFDDQFSVERPDGSNFTLKIRSTKLEDSAMYFCASNSRQTNYGYTFGSGTRLTVV.

This chain uses TRBV11-1 with TRBJ2-3; the D is unclear. The germline V and J ends were trimmed by 1 base and 9 bases, with 17 bases remaining between them. Germline CDR1 SGHAT, CDR2 FQDESV (reference sequence). The CDR3 length is 15 residues. For the CDR3, the DNA is TGTGCCAGCAGCTTAGAACGGAGTCAGACTGGGACGCAGTATTTT. Translation: CASSLERSQTGTQYF.

The J gene is TRBJ2-7, the V gene TRBV5-4; 9 nucleotides match TRBD1. Germline V lookup: CDR1 SGHNT, CDR2 YYREEE (reference sequence). The V segment lost 4 bases and the J segment 4 bases; nucleotides outside the gene matches: 3. The CDR3 length is 13 residues. The CDR3 bases are TGTGCCAGCAGCCCGGACAGGGGTTACGAGCAGTACTTC. Translated: CASSPDRGYEQYF.

In this sample, this clone turned up a few times. The gene calls are TRBV28 and TRBJ1-2; possibly TRBD1 for D (6 bases). In germline, CDR1 is MDHEN, CDR2 SYDVKM. This CDR3 contains 17 residues. V was shortened by 7 bases and J by 4 bases, with 25 bases between the two germline ends. CDR3 bases: TGTGCCAGCACTTCCTTGGCCGGGACACACCTTATCTATGGCTACACCTTC. It is translated as CASTSLAGTHLIYGYTF.